This T cell receptor beta chain is drawn from a study of CD8 T cells in ankylosing spondylitis (dated by TCRdb to the late 2010s). For the wider study: T cell receptor beta repertoires were profiled in healthy donors and ankylosing spondylitis patients so that disease-linked TCR variants could be found. The full study cohort was made up of over 20 ankylosing spondylitis patients and 108 healthy donors. Peripheral blood samples were taken, and synovial fluid was additionally collected from ankylosing spondylitis patients. The research as a whole found: A CD8+ phenotype was shown by the disease-linked clones, which were found at relatively low frequencies in peripheral blood. Some TCR beta motif variants had previously been reported in synovial fluid and blood of reactive arthritis patients, which suggested common disease-initiation mechanisms. Blood from ankylosing spondylitis patients appeared to be characterized by a TCR beta motif composed of about eight highly homologous amino acid variants. Significant enrichment of the disease-linked clones was reported in matched synovial fluid samples from ankylosing spondylitis patients.

For this clonotype: No antigen is known for it. No qualities accompany the bases; no much larger clone lies one base away.

The sequencing machine was an Illumina HiSeq 2500. Quantitative 5'-RACE with molecular barcodes was used to prepare TCR beta libraries. Per the original workflow: A new computational method, built on a probabilistic model of VDJ rearrangement, was used to identify disease-linked TCR variants. The raw public data were reprocessed by TCRdb itself: fastp quality trimming at Q25, MiXCR clonotype calling, in-frame beta chains only. Each entry merges the rows of one CDR3 protein and shows their most common DNA and genes. TCRdb's processing, not the authors', yielded these V and J calls. This sample has about 340,000 distinct CDR3 sequences in its table, and roughly 20% of those were observed once. The ten most abundant clones make up about 12% of the sample. CDR1 and CDR2 were assigned from the germline V gene as SGHDN and FVKESK. Trimming leaves V shorter by 2 bases and J shorter by 4 bases, with the junction holding 13 bases beyond the gene matches. Measured from the cysteine to the phenylalanine, the CDR3 is 19 residues long. This entry keeps only the CDR3 DNA: 57 bases, framed from base 1.

The chain joins TRBV14 to TRBJ2-5; the central 13 bases match TRBD2. The sequenced material came from blood, either unsorted or a sorted T cell fraction (not recorded which). This receptor was identified in a male donor with ankylosing spondylitis or in good health (not recorded which). The DNA sequence is TGTGCCAGCAGCCAATTAGGATGGACTAGCGGGGGACAAGGAGAGACCCAGTACTTC. Translated, it gives CASSQLGWTSGGQGETQYF.